The 30 T cell receptor beta chains given below trace back to one sample, sequenced in a study of blood T cell repertoires in COVID-19. Data came from immunoSEQ multiplex PCR; TCRdb stores just in-frame clones and leaves some out. Here the sample spans roughly 100,000 clones, roughly four fifths being singletons. Source material: peripheral blood. The receptors shown here come from a man of 80 years or more with COVID-19, enrolled during active disease.

This clone has only a few counts. The chain couples TRBV14 to TRBJ2-2, with unresolved D. The CDR3 runs to 13 residues. Germline V gene sequence: CDR1 SGHDN, CDR2 FVKESK. Deletions cut 3 bases from V and 7 bases from J, with 9 bases between. The CDR3, as DNA: TGTGCCAGCAGCCAGGTGTCTATCGGGGAGCTGTTTTTT. Its translation: CASSQVSIGELFF.

A remark on this clone: At one end, the junction sequence differs from germline, possibly due to a read error. This chain joins TRBV7-3 and TRBJ2-3; D ambiguous. Germline CDR1 and CDR2: SGHTA and FQGTGA. This CDR3 is 15 amino acids long. In nucleotides, the CDR3 is TGTGCCAGCAGCCTAACACGACAATTCACAGATACGCAGTATTTT. Translated, it gives CASSLTRQFTDTQYF. Combining the CDR3 with reference TRBV7-3 and TRBJ2-3 gives the whole variable domain GAGVSQTPSNKVTEKGKYVELRCDPISGHTALYWYRQSLGQGPEFLIYFQGTGAADDSGLPNDRFFAVRPEGSVSTLKIQRTERGDSAVYLCASSLTRQFTDTQYFGPGTRLTVL.

The chain couples TRBV2 to TRBJ1-3; 9 nucleotides align to TRBD1. Germline CDR1 and CDR2: SNHLY and FYNNEI. CDR3 length equals 15 residues. The V gene end was trimmed by 4 bases and the J gene end by 4 bases; junction bases not matched to a gene: 5. The CDR3 DNA is TGTGCCAGCAGTGGACAGGGGGGGGCCGGAAACACCATATATTTT. Translating it yields CASSGQGGAGNTIYF.

The V and J genes are TRBV15 and TRBJ2-7; 9 bases match TRBD2. V lost 3 bases, J lost 0 bases, and 3 bases stayed unmatched. From germline, CDR1 is LNHNV and CDR2 YYDKDF (reference sequence). There are 15 residues in the CDR3. The CDR3 DNA reads as TGTGCCACCAGCAGGGGGACTAGCAGCTCCTACGAGCAGTACTTC. Translation gives CATSRGTSSSYEQYF.

This clone appeared once. The J gene is TRBJ2-4, the V gene TRBV2; 9 bases are a match to TRBD1. The CDR3 is 18 residues long. V shed 4 bases, J shed 1 base, and the junction held 11 bases outside the gene matches. Germline V gives CDR1 SNHLY, CDR2 FYNNEI. CDR3 in amino acids: CASSGRGQGAVAKNIQYF. CDR3 bases: TGTGCCAGCAGTGGCCGGGGACAGGGAGCGGTTGCCAAAAACATTCAGTACTTC.

The V gene is TRBV3-1 (or the pseudogene TRBV3-2), the J gene TRBJ1-4, with D uncertain. The CDR3 consists of 13 residues. The germline gives CDR1 LGHDT, CDR2 YNNKEL (reference sequence). Trimming cost V 0 bases and J 5 bases, with 4 bases left between them. Here the CDR3 DNA reads TGTGCCAGCAGCCAAGATCTGAATGAAAAACTGTTTTTT. The encoded protein is CASSQDLNEKLFF.

In this sample, this clone turned up once. This chain uses TRBV6-6 with TRBJ1-2, with 8 bases that match TRBD1. The CDR3 totals 14 residues. V lost 7 bases and J lost 4; bases outside the gene matches: 8. Germline CDR1 MNHNY, CDR2 SVGAGI (reference sequence). The CDR3 region has the DNA TGTGCCAGCATTTATTCCGACAGGGGCTATGGCTACACCTTC. Its translation is CASIYSDRGYGYTF.

The chain joins TRBV5-1 to TRBJ2-3; TRBD1 matches at 7 bases. The CDR3 is 15 amino acids. The junction had 7 bases not matched to a gene; V was cut back by 5 bases and J by 1 base. Germline CDR1 reads SGHRS; CDR2 reads YFSETQ. The CDR3 DNA reads TGCGCCAGCAGAGTCGGGACAGATGGCACAGATACGCAGTATTTT. Translated: CASRVGTDGTDTQYF.

The chain links TRBV10-2 to TRBJ2-7; TRBD1 matches 9 bases. Germline CDR1 WSHSY, CDR2 SAAADI. V lost 3 bases and J lost 4; bases outside the gene matches: 4. This CDR3 has 14 residues. CDR3 region: CASSENRGRYEQYF. The CDR3 DNA reads TGCGCCAGCAGTGAAAACAGGGGGCGTTACGAGCAGTACTTC.

The genes are TRBV11-3 and TRBJ2-1; D is perhaps TRBD1 (5 bases). The CDR3 extends over 16 amino acids. The V end was cut by 4 bases, the J end by 1 base, with 14 bases between. Germline V CDR1 and CDR2: SGHNT, YENEEA. CDR3: CASSWGEFGSYNEQFF. CDR3 in DNA: TGTGCCAGCAGCTGGGGCGAATTTGGGTCCTACAATGAGCAGTTCTTC.

The gene calls are TRBV5-1 and TRBJ1-2; D is ambiguous. The CDR3 contains 13 residues. Germline CDR1 is SGHRS and CDR2 is YFSETQ. Trimming stripped 0 bases from V and 0 bases from J, with 3 bases between. CDR3 in amino acids: CASSLVANYGYTF. CDR3 bases: TGCGCCAGCAGCTTGGTAGCTAACTATGGCTACACCTTC.

J is TRBJ2-7 and V is TRBV9, with 14 bases matching TRBD2. Germline V gene sequence: CDR1 SGDLS, CDR2 YYNGEE. The CDR3 contains 15 residues. The ends lost 2 bases at V and 6 bases at J; junction bases unmatched: 4. Here the CDR3 DNA reads TGTGCCAGCAGCGTTGGGACTAGCGGGAGTACCGAGCAGTACTTC. Its protein product is CASSVGTSGSTEQYF. The complete variable domain, with remaining parts taken from reference TRBV9 and TRBJ2-7, reads DSGVTQTPKHLITATGQRVTLRCSPRSGDLSVYWYQQSLDQGLQFLIQYYNGEERAKGNILERFSAQQFPDLHSELNLSSLELGDSALYFCASSVGTSGSTEQYFGPGTRLTVT.

The chain is built from TRBV12-3 or TRBV12-4 and TRBJ1-1; tentative D call: TRBD1 (5 bases). CDR3 length equals 13 residues. V was cut by 3 bases and J by 5 bases, with 10 bases left in between. The CDR3 here is CASSLNGATEAFF. The CDR3 DNA follows: TGTGCCAGCAGTTTGAATGGGGCGACTGAAGCTTTCTTT.

This chain links TRBV2 with TRBJ1-4; TRBD1 is a possible D gene (5 bases). This CDR3 has 14 amino acids. The V gene lost 7 bases and the J gene lost 4 bases, with 13 bases spanning the gap. Germline V gene data show CDR1 as SNHLY and CDR2 as FYNNEI. DNA of the CDR3: TGTGCCAGCACTCCGGGACTTGGTAATGAAAAACTGTTTTTT. Its protein product is CASTPGLGNEKLFF. The complete variable domain, with remaining parts taken from reference TRBV2 and TRBJ1-4, reads EPEVTQTPSHQVTQMGQEVILRCVPISNHLYFYWYRQILGQKVEFLVSFYNNEISEKSEIFDDQFSVERPDGSNFTLKIRSTKLEDSAMYFCASTPGLGNEKLFFGSGTQLSVL.

This clone was seen a handful of times. The chain uses TRBV30 and TRBJ2-5; 7 bases line up with TRBD2. This CDR3 has 14 amino acids. J gave up 5 bases and V 0 bases, and 6 bases lay outside the gene matches. Germline V gene data show CDR1 as GTSNPN and CDR2 as SVGIG (reference sequence). The CDR3 region is CAWSVGSGVETQYF. CDR3 DNA sequence: TGTGCCTGGAGTGTAGGGAGCGGGGTTGAGACCCAGTACTTC.

This clone has at least ten counts. V and J are TRBV11-3 and TRBJ2-2; a possible D gene is TRBD1 (5 bases). Deletions cut 5 bases from V and 4 bases from J, with 17 bases between. CDR1 and CDR2 (germline): SGHNT, YENEEA. The length of the CDR3 is 16 residues. The DNA of the CDR3 is TGTGCCAGCAGCCCCGATCAGGGATGGGGCACCGGGGAGCTGTTTTTT. It is translated as CASSPDQGWGTGELFF.

The CDR3 DNA sequence: TGTGCCAGCTCACCAGGAGTGCCCGGCTCCTACAATGAGCAGTTCTTC. Translating gives CASSPGVPGSYNEQFF. V and J are TRBV18 and TRBJ2-1; D is ambiguous. Germline CDR1 is KGHSH and CDR2 is LQKENI. This CDR3 region has 16 residues. The V gene lost 2 bases and the J gene lost 0 bases, with 11 bases spanning the gap. Variable domain in full (rest from reference TRBV18 and TRBJ2-1): NAGVMQNPRHLVRRRGQEARLRCSPMKGHSHVYWYRQLPEEGLKFMVYLQKENIIDESGMPKERFSAEFPKEGPSILRIQQVVRGDSAAYFCASSPGVPGSYNEQFFGPGTRLTVL.

For the CDR3, the DNA is TGTGCCAGCAGCACCTCGACAGGGGTCTACTATGGCTACACCTTC. It codes for CASSTSTGVYYGYTF. This sequence joins TRBV5-6 and TRBJ1-2, with 8 bases aligning to TRBD1. The CDR3 is made up of 15 amino acids. CDR1 and CDR2 from the germline V gene are SGHDT and YYEEEE. V shed 4 bases and J 3 bases; nucleotides not matched to a gene: 8.

J is TRBJ1-6 and V is TRBV30; D may be TRBD1 (6 bases). V gave up 3 bases and J gave up 9 bases, with 18 bases separating them. The CDR3 has 15 residues. Germline values: CDR1 GTSNPN, CDR2 SVGIG (reference sequence). The CDR3 DNA sequence: TGTGCCTGGAGCCGCGAGGGGGGGCTTGGTTCACCCCTCCACTTT. Residues: CAWSREGGLGSPLHF. Drawing the rest from reference TRBV30 and TRBJ1-6, the complete variable domain is SQTIHQWPATLVQPVGSPLSLECTVEGTSNPNLYWYRQAAGRGLQLLFYSVGIGQISSEVPQNLSASRPQDRQFILSSKKLLLSDSGFYLCAWSREGGLGSPLHFGNGTRLTVT.

This chain connects TRBV2 to TRBJ1-1, with 7 bases matching TRBD1. The CDR3 length is 13 residues. Germline V gene lookup returns CDR1 SNHLY and CDR2 FYNNEI. Trimming cost V 4 bases and J 2 bases; bases outside gene matches: 1. CDR3 in DNA: TGTGCCAGCAGTGGGGACAGAAACACTGAAGCTTTCTTT. The encoded protein is CASSGDRNTEAFF.

The rearrangement links TRBV19 to TRBJ2-7; a weak D match, TRBD1 (6 bases). V was trimmed by 4 bases and J by 3 bases, leaving 22 bases between them. Germline-derived CDR1 and CDR2 are LNHDA and SQIVND (reference sequence). This CDR3 contains 17 residues. The CDR3 coding sequence is TGTGCCAGTAGTAGCGCCTCCGGGACACTGAGCTTCTACGAGCAGTACTTC. It yields the protein CASSSASGTLSFYEQYF.

This clone was observed a few times. The chain employs TRBV5-1 and TRBJ2-2; perhaps TRBD1 as D (6 bases). The germline gives CDR1 SGHRS, CDR2 YFSETQ. This CDR3 is built from 13 residues. Trimming removed 0 bases at V and 6 bases at J, with 6 bases between. CDR3 amino acids: CASSLEGAGELFF. The CDR3 DNA reads as TGCGCCAGCAGCTTGGAGGGGGCCGGGGAGCTGTTTTTT.

V and J are TRBV4-1 and TRBJ2-3; no reliable D call. Germline V gene lookup returns CDR1 MGHRA and CDR2 YSYEKL. This CDR3 comprises 13 residues. The V end was cut by 4 bases, the J end by 4 bases, with 9 bases between. The CDR3 reads CASSPVAADTQYF. The CDR3, as DNA: TGCGCCAGCAGCCCGGTGGCGGCAGATACGCAGTATTTT.

This clone was seen only once. The gene calls are TRBV7-3 and TRBJ2-2; 8 bases map to TRBD2. The CDR3 is made up of 13 amino acids. Looked up from germline, CDR1 is SGHTA and CDR2 is FQGTGA. J gave up 4 bases and V 5 bases, and 0 bases lay outside the gene matches. Here the CDR3 DNA reads TGTGCCAGCAGCGCGGGGGGCACCGGGGAGCTGTTTTTT. It specifies CASSAGGTGELFF.

This clone was detected only once. J is TRBJ1-1 and V is TRBV30, with D possibly TRBD1 on 6 matching bases. From germline, CDR1 is GTSNPN and CDR2 SVGIG (reference sequence). The V gene lost 5 bases and the J gene lost 4 bases, with 14 bases spanning the gap. CDR3 size: 13 residues. The chain's CDR3 is CAWGTGTITEAFF. The CDR3 region has the DNA TGTGCCTGGGGAACCGGGACAATCACTGAAGCTTTCTTT.

The chain combines TRBV4-2 with TRBJ1-1; D is uncertain. Germline V gene data show CDR1 as LGHNA and CDR2 as YNFKEQ. With 1 base removed from V and 1 base from J, the gap between germline ends came to 10 bases. This CDR3 contains 15 residues. CDR3 bases: TGTGCCAGCAGCCAAGTTGGGCAAGCGAACACTGAAGCTTTCTTT. Translating it yields CASSQVGQANTEAFF.

In its sample, this clone was seen a few times. This rearrangement joins TRBV5-5 to TRBJ2-1; 8 bases are a match to TRBD2. After removal of 4 bases from V and 7 bases from J, the junction contained 10 bases not matched to a gene. This CDR3 contains 15 residues. Germline V lookup: CDR1 SGHKS, CDR2 YYEKEE (reference sequence). The CDR3 here is CASSRAAGDSNEQFF. The CDR3 coding sequence is TGTGCCAGCAGCCGAGCAGCGGGAGATTCGAATGAGCAGTTCTTC.

The V call is TRBV7-6, the J call TRBJ2-5; 8 bases are a match to TRBD2. This CDR3 has 15 amino acids. Losses at the gene ends were 1 base for V and 5 bases for J; bases not matched to a gene: 6. CDR1 is SGHVS, CDR2 FNYEAQ, per germline. CDR3 in amino acids: CASSLDGGAGETQYF. The CDR3 DNA reads as TGTGCCAGCAGCTTAGACGGGGGGGCCGGGGAGACCCAGTACTTC.

The chain combines TRBV28 with TRBJ1-1; 9 bases align to TRBD1. The CDR3 is 13 residues long. CDR1 is MDHEN, CDR2 SYDVKM, per germline. After removal of 6 bases from V and 5 bases from J, the junction contained 4 bases not matched to a gene. CDR3 DNA sequence: TGTGCCAGCAGAGGGACAGGGCAAACTGAAGCTTTCTTT. Protein: CASRGTGQTEAFF.

The CDR3 coding sequence is TGTGCCAGTAGTATAGCGATCGGGGGACTAGCGGGAGGGCAAAACAATGAGCAGTTCTTC. Amino acid sequence: CASSIAIGGLAGGQNNEQFF. The chain couples TRBV19 to TRBJ2-1; 16 bases fit TRBD2. The CDR3 sequence is 20 residues long. Germline assignment: CDR1 LNHDA and CDR2 SQIVND (reference sequence). With 1 base clipped from V and 5 bases from J, the junction kept 11 bases outside the gene matches.